This is a list of T cell receptor beta chains from one sample in a study of cytomegalovirus exposure and HLA in healthy donors. Some clones are missing from TCRdb's copy, which holds only in-frame ones; the method was immunoSEQ multiplex PCR. The sample records 180,000 or so clones, roughly 88% being singletons. The sequencing input was PBMCs. The receptors here all came from a man aged 18 to 30 in good health and CMV-seropositive. CDR3s include the opening cysteine and the closing phenylalanine or tryptophan. The D gene is left open where the match is weak. Not every row has a clone size; where given, it reads once, few, many or a size class.

D: TRBD1
size: -
J: TRBJ1-1
V: TRBV19
CDR3: CASSGRTGAEAFF
DNA: TGTGCCAGTAGTGGAAGGACAGGGGCTGAAGCTTTCTTT

D: -
size: -
J: TRBJ2-6
V: TRBV5-1
CDR3: CASSLEPGVTSGANVLTF
DNA: TGCGCCAGCAGCTTGGAACCAGGGGTTACTTCTGGGGCCAACGTCCTGACTTTC

D: TRBD1
size: -
J: TRBJ2-3
V: TRBV7-6
CDR3: CASSLSQGVHTQYF
DNA: TGTGCCAGCAGCCTCAGCCAGGGGGTACATACGCAGTATTTT

D: -
size: -
J: TRBJ2-5
V: TRBV15
CDR3: CATSRTRDETQYF
DNA: TGTGCCACCAGCAGGACACGAGATGAGACCCAGTACTTC

D: TRBD1
size: -
J: TRBJ2-5
V: TRBV10-1
CDR3: CASSSTGSKETQYF
DNA: TGCGCCAGCAGCTCGACAGGGTCGAAAGAGACCCAGTACTTC

D: -
size: -
J: TRBJ2-2
V: TRBV11-3
CDR3: CASSLDRDTGELFF
DNA: TGTGCCAGCAGCTTAGACAGGGACACCGGGGAGCTGTTTTTT

D: -
size: -
J: TRBJ2-7
V: TRBV27
CDR3: CASSATGSEGSYEQYF
DNA: TGTGCCAGCAGTGCCACAGGGTCTGAAGGCTCCTACGAGCAGTACTTC

D: -
size: -
J: TRBJ1-5
V: TRBV18
CDR3: CASSRRVDQPQHF
DNA: TGTGCCAGCTCACGGAGGGTGGATCAGCCCCAGCATTTT

D: -
size: -
J: TRBJ2-5
V: TRBV28
CDR3: CASSSPAGAETQYF
DNA: TGTGCCAGCAGTTCCCCTGCGGGGGCAGAGACCCAGTACTTC

D: TRBD2
size: -
J: TRBJ2-5
V: TRBV19
CDR3: CATRLAGEETQYF
DNA: TGTGCCACCAGACTAGCGGGGGAGGAGACCCAGTACTTC

D: TRBD1
size: -
J: TRBJ2-1
V: TRBV2
CDR3: CATVDRVGEQFF
DNA: TGTGCCACCGTAGACAGGGTGGGTGAGCAGTTCTTC

D: TRBD2
size: -
J: TRBJ2-1
V: TRBV7-2
CDR3: CASSLGLAGGSNEQFF
DNA: TGTGCCAGCAGCTTGGGACTAGCGGGGGGGAGCAATGAGCAGTTCTTC

D: TRBD2
size: -
J: TRBJ2-7
V: TRBV7-2
CDR3: CASSSGLAGTYEQYF
DNA: TGTGCCAGCAGCTCTGGACTAGCGGGCACCTACGAGCAGTACTTC

D: -
size: -
J: TRBJ2-3
V: TRBV9
CDR3: CASSVVLDDTQYF
DNA: TGTGCCAGCAGCGTAGTGTTAGATGATACGCAGTATTTT

D: TRBD1
size: -
J: TRBJ2-3
V: TRBV7-9
CDR3: CASSSRDRDADTQYF
DNA: TGTGCCAGCAGCTCCCGGGACAGGGACGCAGATACGCAGTATTTT

D: TRBD2
size: -
J: TRBJ2-2
V: TRBV18
CDR3: CASSPLISGGANTGELFF
DNA: TGTGCCAGCTCACCCCTGATTAGCGGGGGGGCCAACACCGGGGAGCTGTTTTTT

D: -
size: -
J: TRBJ2-5
V: TRBV4-2
CDR3: CASSQAGRGRGQETQYF
DNA: TGTGCCAGCAGCCAAGCCGGGCGGGGGCGCGGGCAAGAGACCCAGTACTTC

D: -
size: once
J: TRBJ2-1
V: TRBV9
CDR3: CASSAEYNEQFF
DNA: TGTGCCAGCAGCGCGGAGTACAATGAGCAGTTCTTC

D: -
size: -
J: TRBJ2-3
V: TRBV19
CDR3: CASSIFYTGSTDTQYF
DNA: TGTGCCAGTAGTATTTTCTATACGGGGAGCACAGATACGCAGTATTTT

D: TRBD2
size: -
J: TRBJ2-5
V: TRBV9
CDR3: CASSVSAGGGEAQYF
DNA: TGTGCCAGCAGCGTTTCAGCGGGGGGCGGAGAGGCCCAGTACTTC

D: -
size: -
J: TRBJ1-4
V: TRBV9
CDR3: CASSPTTGQKLFF
DNA: TGTGCCAGCAGCCCGACGACAGGTCAAAAACTGTTTTTT

D: -
size: few
J: TRBJ2-7
V: TRBV5-5
CDR3: CASSLGPDSPTEQYF
DNA: TGTGCCAGCAGCTTGGGCCCGGACAGCCCGACCGAGCAGTACTTC

D: TRBD1
size: -
J: TRBJ2-5
V: TRBV7-3
CDR3: CASSSGQAPQETQYF
DNA: TGTGCCAGCAGCTCGGGACAGGCACCCCAAGAGACCCAGTACTTC

D: TRBD1
size: -
J: TRBJ2-2
V: TRBV19
CDR3: CASRKPGQGTGELFF
DNA: TGTGCCAGTAGGAAACCGGGACAGGGAACCGGGGAGCTGTTTTTT

D: TRBD2
size: -
J: TRBJ2-5
V: TRBV6-5
CDR3: CASSFRTSGGQETQYF
DNA: TGTGCCAGCAGTTTTCGGACTAGCGGGGGCCAAGAGACCCAGTACTTC

D: -
size: -
J: TRBJ2-7
V: TRBV6-6
CDR3: CASSYGVQPYEQYF
DNA: TGTGCCAGCAGTTACGGTGTACAGCCATACGAGCAGTACTTC

D: TRBD1
size: -
J: TRBJ2-6
V: TRBV12-5
CDR3: CASGKSGTGSSGANVLTF
DNA: TGTGCTAGTGGCAAATCCGGGACAGGGTCCTCTGGGGCCAACGTCCTGACTTTC

D: -
size: -
J: TRBJ2-7
V: TRBV4-1
CDR3: CASSPLGGPYEQYF
DNA: TGCGCCAGCAGCCCCCTCGGGGGACCCTACGAGCAGTACTTC

D: -
size: once
J: TRBJ1-3
V: TRBV5-4
CDR3: CASSRTVDSGNTIYF
DNA: TGTGCCAGCAGCCGTACAGTTGACTCTGGAAACACCATATATTTT

D: -
size: -
J: TRBJ2-7
V: TRBV6-1
CDR3: CASSEALGLYEQYF
DNA: TGTGCCAGCAGTGAGGCCTTAGGACTCTACGAGCAGTACTTC

D: -
size: -
J: TRBJ1-2
V: TRBV7-2
CDR3: CASSLANKLAGGYTF
DNA: TGTGCCAGCAGCTTAGCCAATAAGCTAGCAGGTGGCTACACCTTC

D: -
size: -
J: TRBJ2-3
V: TRBV4-1
CDR3: CASRVRGVITDTQYF
DNA: TGCGCCAGCAGGGTTCGGGGAGTAATCACAGATACGCAGTATTTT